Presented here are 26 T cell receptor beta chains from one specimen sequenced in a study of T cells in Graves' hyperthyroidism and ophthalmopathy. Amplification yielded TCR beta CDR3 regions, with RNA transcripts as the source. The HTBI primer set served for first-round RT-PCR of the TCR CDR3. One entry per CDR3 protein, called by TCRdb with MiXCR from the multiplex PCR reads. Of approximately 600,000 distinct CDR3 sequences listed, about 15% are singletons. Sequencing was carried out using blood. These TCRs come from a woman aged 25 to 39 with Graves' hyperthyroidism that later progressed to Graves' ophthalmopathy.

This clonotype appeared many times. This chain joins TRBV20-1 and TRBJ1-1; 7 positions match TRBD1. The CDR3 has 14 residues. Germline lookup yields CDR1 DFQATT and CDR2 SNEGSKA (reference sequence). J gave up 4 bases and V 0 bases, and 5 bases lay outside the gene matches. CDR3 sequence (DNA): TGCAGTGCTAGAGACCTGACAGGGCTCACTGAAGCTTTCTTT. Protein product: CSARDLTGLTEAFF.

At least ten counts were recorded for this clonotype. This rearrangement joins TRBV19 to TRBJ1-1; D uncertain. V was pared by 6 bases and J by 1 base, with 9 bases between. The CDR3 runs to 13 residues. The germline gives CDR1 LNHDA, CDR2 SQIVND (reference sequence). The DNA of the CDR3 is TGTGCCAGTAGCTACAACCAGAACACTGAAGCTTTCTTT. Its protein is CASSYNQNTEAFF.

Comment on this clonotype: A read error may be the cause here, since a much bigger clone is one base away. This is likely a read error, given that the CDR3 carries no conserved phenylalanine or tryptophan at its end. The J gene is TRBJ1-5, the V gene TRBV19; D is uncertain. The CDR3 length is 15 residues. The V gene lost 5 bases and the J gene lost 0 bases, with 11 bases spanning the gap. CDR1 and CDR2 from the germline V gene are LNHDA and SQIVND (reference sequence). CDR3 loop: CASSAEAYSNQPQHL. The CDR3 DNA sequence: TGTGCCAGTAGTGCCGAGGCCTATAGCAATCAGCCCCAGCATCTT.

The table lists this clonotype with many counts. CDR3 sequence: CASSAGEGIGEQYF. CDR3 DNA sequence: TGTGCCAGCAGCGCAGGGGAGGGGATCGGCGAGCAGTACTTC. The chain recombines TRBV5-5 with TRBJ2-7; D perhaps matches TRBD2 (7 bases). The length of the CDR3 is 14 residues. CDR1 is SGHKS and CDR2 is YYEKEE in the germline V gene (reference sequence). The ends were cut back, 4 bases at V and 6 bases at J, with 17 bases in the middle.

In its sample, this clonotype was seen many times. The rearrangement joins TRBV7-2 to TRBJ2-1; D gene ambiguous. The V gene lost 5 bases and the J gene lost 10 bases, with 15 bases spanning the gap. The CDR3 totals 13 residues. Germline V gene lookup returns CDR1 SGHTA and CDR2 FQGNSA. The CDR3 protein is CASSPGRSREQFF. The CDR3 nucleotides read TGTGCCAGCAGCCCCGGACGGTCAAGGGAGCAGTTCTTC.

Worth noting for this clonotype: At one end, the junction sequence differs from germline, possibly due to a read error. V gene TRBV7-2 combines with J gene TRBJ1-1; D ambiguous. From germline, CDR1 is SGHTA and CDR2 FQGNSA. The CDR3 has 15 residues. CDR3 protein: CASSLVAGQNTEGFF. CDR3 sequence (DNA): TGTGCCAGCAGCTTAGTAGCAGGTCAGAACACTGAAGGTTTCTTT.

This clonotype appeared many times. The chain couples TRBV28 to TRBJ2-3, with 8 bases matching TRBD1. The CDR3 is 14 residues long. Germline lookup yields CDR1 MDHEN and CDR2 SYDVKM. The junction had 7 bases not matched to a gene; V was cut back by 3 bases and J by 8 bases. CDR3 in DNA: TGTGCCAGCAGTTTTCTACAGGGGGTCCGTACGCAGTATTTT. Translating it yields CASSFLQGVRTQYF.

This clonotype was recorded at least ten times. V usage is TRBV7-2 and J usage is TRBJ1-4; D gene ambiguous. The germline V gene has CDR1 SGHTA and CDR2 FQGNSA. V lost 1 base to trimming and J lost 7 bases, with 7 bases between them. The CDR3 length is 13 residues. The CDR3 DNA sequence: TGTGCCAGCAGCTTAGTAGTTGGTGAAAAACTGTTTTTT. Translation gives CASSLVVGEKLFF. The complete variable domain, with remaining parts taken from reference TRBV7-2 and TRBJ1-4, reads GAGVSQSPSNKVTEKGKDVELRCDPISGHTALYWYRQSLGQGLEFLIYFQGNSAPDKSGLPSDRFSAERTGGSVSTLTIQRTQQEDSAVYLCASSLVVGEKLFFGSGTQLSVL.

This clonotype was recorded many times. This chain connects TRBV6-6 to TRBJ2-7; TRBD1 aligns across 7 bases. The ends lost 0 bases at V and 5 bases at J; junction bases unmatched: 4. The length of the CDR3 is 14 residues. Germline CDR1 and CDR2: MNHNY and SVGAGI (reference sequence). For the CDR3, the DNA is TGTGCCAGCAGTTACTCGACAGGGACCAACGAGCAGTACTTC. Protein product: CASSYSTGTNEQYF.

This clonotype was detected many times. The rearrangement joins TRBV9 to TRBJ2-5; 7 bases map to TRBD2. This CDR3 is built from 17 residues. Losses at the gene ends were 4 bases for V and 0 bases for J; bases not matched to a gene: 12. Germline V lookup: CDR1 SGDLS, CDR2 YYNGEE. DNA for the CDR3: TGTGCCAGCAGCCTTCAGGCAGAGGGAGGGGACCAAGAGACCCAGTACTTC. As protein: CASSLQAEGGDQETQYF.

This clonotype appeared many times. The J gene is TRBJ1-1, the V gene TRBV6-2 or TRBV6-3, with D tentatively TRBD1 (6 bases). Trimming cost V 6 bases and J 1 base, with 9 bases left between them. Germline values: CDR1 MNHEY, CDR2 SVGEGT. The CDR3 consists of 13 residues. The CDR3 region is CASRWDTNTEAFF. Here the CDR3 DNA reads TGTGCCAGCAGATGGGACACGAACACTGAAGCTTTCTTT.

This clonotype was seen only a few times. A much larger clone sits a single nucleotide away, making a read error possible. The CDR3: CAWSLSGTHEQYF. In DNA, the CDR3 is TGTGCCTGGAGTCTTTCCGGGACCCACGAGCAGTACTTC. The J gene is TRBJ2-7, the V gene TRBV30; D might be TRBD1 or TRBD2, each matching 5 bases. Trimming pared 2 bases from V and 5 bases from J, leaving 13 bases between. Germline V gene data show CDR1 as GTSNPN and CDR2 as SVGIG (reference sequence). The CDR3 is made up of 13 amino acids. The full variable domain, its missing parts supplied by reference TRBV30 and TRBJ2-7, is SQTIHQWPATLVQPVGSPLSLECTVEGTSNPNLYWYRQAAGRGLQLLFYSVGIGQISSEVPQNLSASRPQDRQFILSSKKLLLSDSGFYLCAWSLSGTHEQYFGPGTRLTVT.

The chain has TRBV10-3 and TRBJ2-2; 7 nucleotides agree with TRBD2. J lost 5 bases, V lost 8 bases, and 17 bases had no gene match. CDR1 ENHRY and CDR2 SYGVKD come from the germline V gene. This CDR3 is built from 17 residues. The CDR3 loop reads CAIGIKPAGTDTGELFF. The CDR3, as DNA: TGTGCCATCGGAATCAAACCAGCGGGGACCGATACCGGGGAGCTGTTTTTT.

This chain joins TRBV3-1 and TRBJ2-1; 13 nucleotides match TRBD2. The CDR3 has 16 residues. Trimming cost V 1 base and J 9 bases; bases outside gene matches: 6. Germline CDR1 LGHDT, CDR2 YNNKEL (reference sequence). The CDR3: CASSQGTSGRTSEQFF. DNA of the CDR3: TGTGCCAGCAGCCAAGGGACTAGCGGGAGAACGAGTGAGCAGTTCTTC.

The chain has TRBV5-1 and TRBJ2-3, with 14 bases aligning to TRBD2. The CDR3 runs 18 residues. Germline V CDR1 and CDR2: SGHRS, YFSETQ. J was trimmed by 5 bases and V by 4 bases; bases with no gene match: 12. The DNA of the CDR3 is TGCGCCAGCAGCCTCAGGACTAGCGGGAGGCCGACCGGAGATACGCAGTATTTT. It is translated as CASSLRTSGRPTGDTQYF.

This clonotype was recorded many times. In DNA form, the CDR3 reads TGTGCCAGCAGCTTAGCAGGACCTACCTACGAGCAGTACTTC. This codes for CASSLAGPTYEQYF. The chain uses TRBV11-1 and TRBJ2-7; D ambiguous. CDR1 is SGHAT, CDR2 FQDESV, per germline (reference sequence). The CDR3 is 14 amino acids. V lost 0 bases, J lost 2 bases, and 8 bases lay in between.

This clonotype was observed at least ten times. The chain couples TRBV7-3 to TRBJ2-1, with 11 bases matching TRBD2. The CDR3 spans 16 residues. Per the germline V gene, CDR1 is SGHTA and CDR2 is FQGTGA. Unmatched junction bases numbered 2, after V lost 4 bases and J lost 0 bases. The CDR3 DNA sequence: TGTGCCAGCAGCTCTACTAGCGGGAGCTCCTACAATGAGCAGTTCTTC. It is translated as CASSSTSGSSYNEQFF.

Of note for this clonotype: Being one base from a much bigger clone, this may be a read error. J is TRBJ2-5 and V is TRBV12-3 or TRBV12-4; 10 bases are shared with TRBD2. This CDR3 comprises 15 residues. The DNA for the CDR3 is TGTGCCGGCAGTGCGCTAGCGGGAGTTTTAGAGACCCAGTACTTC. Translation: CAGSALAGVLETQYF.

This clonotype showed up just a few times. The V call is TRBV20-1, the J call TRBJ2-7; D may be TRBD2 (5 bases). V lost 0 bases to trimming and J lost 0 bases, with 9 bases between them. The CDR3 runs 14 residues. Germline V gives CDR1 DFQATT, CDR2 SNEGSKA (reference sequence). CDR3 amino acids: CSARDLDFSYEQYF. The CDR3 DNA reads as TGCAGTGCTAGAGATTTGGACTTCTCCTACGAGCAGTACTTC.

At least ten counts were recorded for this clonotype. The chain uses TRBV7-2 and TRBJ1-5, with 9 bases aligning to TRBD1. The CDR3 sequence is 15 residues long. CDR1 and CDR2 (germline): SGHTA, FQGNSA. V trimming: 5 bases; J trimming: 3 bases; junction bases outside the gene matches: 5. CDR3 protein: CASSPTGGNNQPQHF. The CDR3 region has the DNA TGTGCCAGCAGCCCGACAGGGGGTAACAATCAGCCCCAGCATTTT.

Comments on this clonotype: An end of the junction does not agree with germline; a read error may underlie this. This chain joins TRBV11-3 and TRBJ2-7; a weak D match, TRBD1 (6 bases). Germline V gene lookup returns CDR1 SGHNT and CDR2 YENEEA. The CDR3 contains 15 residues. The CDR3 DNA reads as TGTGCCAGCAGCTTAGGCACAGGGCTACCCTACGGGCAGTACTTC. Protein: CASSLGTGLPYGQYF.

This clonotype appeared a few times. CDR3 DNA: TGTGCCAGCAGTTACTCGATCGCACACGGGAACCTCGAGCAGTTCTTC. Amino acid sequence: CASSYSIAHGNLEQFF. The chain couples TRBV6-2 or TRBV6-3 to TRBJ2-1; D is perhaps TRBD2 (5 bases). The V end lost 0 bases, the J end lost 10 bases, and 19 bases lay between the germline ends. Germline CDR1 MNHEY, CDR2 SVGEGT. This CDR3 comprises 16 residues.

In its sample, this clonotype was seen a few times. The V call is TRBV4-1, the J call TRBJ1-2; D perhaps matches TRBD1 (6 bases). With 2 bases removed from V and 2 bases from J, the gap between germline ends came to 18 bases. Looked up from germline, CDR1 is MGHRA and CDR2 is YSYEKL. The CDR3 is made up of 17 amino acids. The CDR3 spells CASSQPGQSLGNYGYTF. The CDR3 DNA reads as TGCGCCAGCAGCCAACCGGGACAAAGTCTAGGAAACTATGGCTACACCTTC.

This clonotype has ten or more counts. The chain is built from TRBV5-1 and TRBJ2-6; D not certain. Germline CDR1 reads SGHRS; CDR2 reads YFSETQ. V was trimmed by 5 bases and J by 4 bases, leaving 7 bases between them. This CDR3 contains 13 residues. CDR3 DNA: TGCGCCAGCAGTCCGGACGGGGCCAACGTCCTGACTTTC. Its protein product is CASSPDGANVLTF.

The table lists this clonotype with a few counts. V is TRBV6-2 or TRBV6-3 and J is TRBJ1-5; D not resolved. This CDR3 contains 15 residues. Germline CDR1 and CDR2: MNHEY and SVGEGT. The germline V and J ends were trimmed by 0 bases and 0 bases, with 6 bases remaining between them. The chain's CDR3 is CASSYSPDSNQPQHF. The CDR3 nucleotides read TGTGCCAGCAGTTACTCTCCGGATAGCAATCAGCCCCAGCATTTT.

As for this clonotype: A much larger clonotype is one base distant, so this may be a read error. Likely a read error: the CDR3 ends without its conserved phenylalanine or tryptophan. The chain uses TRBV14 and TRBJ1-1; 8 positions match TRBD1. The CDR3 is 15 amino acids. From germline, CDR1 is SGHDN and CDR2 FVKESK. Losses at the gene ends were 3 bases for V and 2 bases for J; bases not matched to a gene: 5. CDR3: CASSHFQGANTEAFS. In DNA, the CDR3 is TGTGCCAGCAGCCACTTCCAGGGGGCTAACACTGAAGCTTTCTCT.